The 18 T cell receptor beta chains presented below share a single source sample, sequenced in a study of blood T cell repertoires in COVID-19. Profiling relied on immunoSEQ multiplex PCR, and the TCRdb table lists in-frame clones only, not all of them. The sample records 120,000 to 150,000 clones, around 85% being singletons. Sequencing input: peripheral blood. Receptors originate from a man aged 45 to 65 with acute or convalescent COVID-19.

The chain employs TRBV2 and TRBJ1-5, with D uncertain. Germline values: CDR1 SNHLY, CDR2 FYNNEI. V lost 4 bases and J lost 0, with 10 bases in between. The CDR3 extends over 15 amino acids. The CDR3 loop is CASSGDRVSNQPQHF. Here the CDR3 DNA reads TGTGCCAGCAGTGGAGACCGGGTTAGCAATCAGCCCCAGCATTTT.

The J gene is TRBJ1-2, the V gene TRBV6-6; TRBD1 might be the D (6 bases). CDR3 length: 13 amino acids. The ends were cut back, 5 bases at V and 8 bases at J, with 15 bases in the middle. Germline CDR1 reads MNHNY; CDR2 reads SVGAGI (reference sequence). CDR3 sequence (DNA): TGTGCCAGCAGTCCACAGGGCCCCAGCGGCTACACCTTC. It specifies CASSPQGPSGYTF.

This clone was observed a handful of times. This chain links TRBV28 with TRBJ1-1; D might be TRBD1 (5 bases). V was cut by 7 bases and J by 11 bases, with 17 bases left in between. The germline V gene has CDR1 MDHEN and CDR2 SYDVKM. This CDR3 contains 12 residues. CDR3 protein: CASTEGNRGAFF. CDR3 sequence (DNA): TGTGCCAGCACGGAGGGGAACCGAGGGGCTTTCTTT.

The rearrangement joins TRBV5-6 to TRBJ2-1; TRBD2 matches 14 bases. Trimming took 3 bases from V and 6 from J; bases not matched to a gene: 8. Germline CDR1 is SGHDT and CDR2 is YYEEEE. There are 17 residues in the CDR3. The CDR3 DNA follows: TGTGCCAGCAGCTCATTAACGGGACTAGCGGGAGTCAATGAGCAGTTCTTC. It encodes CASSSLTGLAGVNEQFF.

In regard to this clone: The conserved final phenylalanine or tryptophan is absent from the CDR3, which likely points to a read error. The chain joins TRBV13 to TRBJ1-1, with D possibly matching TRBD1 (5 bases). Germline CDR1 and CDR2: PRHDT and FYEKMQ (reference sequence). CDR3 length: 16 residues. V gave up 5 bases and J gave up 2 bases, with 18 bases separating them. DNA of the CDR3: TGTGCCAGCAGCCCCGTGGGGGGAATGGGAAACACTGAAGCTTTCCTT. Its translation is CASSPVGGMGNTEAFL.

In this sample, this clone turned up once. The chain is built from TRBV19 and TRBJ2-1; the match to TRBD2 covers 11 bases. Trimming cost V 9 bases and J 3 bases; bases outside gene matches: 7. The CDR3 has 15 residues. The germline gives CDR1 LNHDA, CDR2 SQIVND (reference sequence). CDR3 in amino acids: CASRLAGGHYNEQFF. DNA of the CDR3: TGTGCCAGCCGCCTAGCGGGAGGACACTACAATGAGCAGTTCTTC.

The V and J genes are TRBV9 and TRBJ1-6, with 11 positions matching TRBD1. V shed 2 bases and J 10 bases; nucleotides not matched to a gene: 8. Germline assignment: CDR1 SGDLS and CDR2 YYNGEE. CDR3 size: 16 residues. The CDR3 coding sequence is TGTGCCAGCAGCGTCGAATCCCGGGACAGGGGGTCACCCCTCCACTTT. Protein sequence: CASSVESRDRGSPLHF.

The chain carries TRBV7-8 and TRBJ2-2; 7 bases match TRBD1. Trimming removed 6 bases from V and 0 bases from J; junction bases left unmatched: 4. Germline V gene sequence: CDR1 SGHVS, CDR2 FQNEAQ. This CDR3 spans 15 amino acids. The CDR3 nucleotides are TGTGCCAGCAGGGCCGGGACAGCGAACACCGGGGAGCTGTTTTTT. Protein: CASRAGTANTGELFF.

This clone was found once. The rearrangement joins TRBV2 to TRBJ1-1; a possible D gene is TRBD1 (5 bases). CDR1 is SNHLY and CDR2 is FYNNEI in the germline V gene. The germline V and J ends were trimmed by 7 bases and 3 bases, with 12 bases remaining between them. There are 13 residues in the CDR3. CDR3 bases: TGTGCCAGCAACCTTAGACAGCACACTGAAGCTTTCTTT. Its translation is CASNLRQHTEAFF.

This chain joins TRBV9 and TRBJ2-6; tentative D call: TRBD1 (6 bases). CDR3 length equals 16 residues. V was cut by 4 bases and J by 0 bases, with 11 bases left in between. CDR1 and CDR2 (germline): SGDLS, YYNGEE. The CDR3 nucleotides read TGTGCCAGCAGCACCGACAGGTCCTCTGGGGCCAACGTCCTGACTTTC. This encodes CASSTDRSSGANVLTF.

For the CDR3, the DNA is TGCGCCAGCAGCCCGGACAGGGAAAAACTGTTTTTT. Protein: CASSPDREKLFF. The chain combines TRBV5-1 with TRBJ1-4, with TRBD1 matching over 7 bases. The CDR3 spans 12 residues. Per the germline V gene, CDR1 is SGHRS and CDR2 is YFSETQ. The trim removed 4 bases at V and 8 bases at J, leaving 2 bases unmatched. The variable domain in full, with the rest retrieved from reference TRBV5-1 and TRBJ1-4, is KAGVTQTPRYLIKTRGQQVTLSCSPISGHRSVSWYQQTPGQGLQFLFEYFSETQRNKGNFPGRFSGRQFSNSRSEMNVSTLELGDSALYLCASSPDREKLFFGSGTQLSVL.

The CDR3 DNA sequence: TGCGCCAGCAGTGAGTCCAGGGCCCGTATCTATAATTCACCCCTCCACTTT. Translation: CASSESRARIYNSPLHF. This sequence joins TRBV10-2 and TRBJ1-6, with D possibly being TRBD1 (5 bases). CDR3 length equals 17 residues. V lost 0 bases, J lost 3 bases, and 12 bases lay in between. Germline V gene lookup returns CDR1 WSHSY and CDR2 SAAADI.

The V and J genes are TRBV4-1 and TRBJ2-5; TRBD2 is a possible D gene (6 bases). The CDR3 is 14 residues long. Per germline, CDR1 MGHRA and CDR2 YSYEKL. The ends were cut back, 0 bases at V and 5 bases at J, with 10 bases in the middle. In DNA form, the CDR3 reads TGCGCCAGCAGCCAAGAGGAGGGGCTTGAGACCCAGTACTTC. Translating it yields CASSQEEGLETQYF.

This chain connects TRBV19 to TRBJ2-1; 9 bases are a match to TRBD2. This CDR3 spans 16 amino acids. J gave up 1 base and V 4 bases, and 5 bases lay outside the gene matches. The germline V gene encodes CDR1 LNHDA and CDR2 SQIVND (reference sequence). The CDR3 nucleotides read TGTGCCAGTAGTAGCGTTAGCGGGGGATCCTACAATGAGCAGTTCTTC. Translating gives CASSSVSGGSYNEQFF.

The genes are TRBV25-1 and TRBJ2-2; the match to TRBD2 covers 8 bases. CDR3 length: 14 amino acids. J lost 1 base, V lost 6 bases, and 1 base had no gene match. Germline values: CDR1 MGHDK, CDR2 SYGVNS. The CDR3 DNA reads as TGTGCCAGCAGGCTAGCGGGGAACACCGGGGAGCTGTTTTTT. It yields the protein CASRLAGNTGELFF.

The chain is built from TRBV9 and TRBJ2-3; TRBD2 is a possible D gene (6 bases). Germline V gene sequence: CDR1 SGDLS, CDR2 YYNGEE. V dropped 4 bases and J dropped 1 base, with 13 bases sitting between them. The CDR3 sequence is 15 residues long. In DNA, the CDR3 is TGTGCCAGCAGCCCCCGACAGCGGGGCACAGATACGCAGTATTTT. This encodes CASSPRQRGTDTQYF.

The chain joins TRBV10-3 to TRBJ2-7, with TRBD1 identical over 10 bases. V lost 3 bases, J lost 8 bases, and 13 bases stayed unmatched. The CDR3 is 16 residues long. The germline V gene encodes CDR1 ENHRY and CDR2 SYGVKD. The CDR3 region is CAISEDRDRGSIKQYF. The CDR3 DNA sequence: TGTGCCATCAGTGAAGATCGGGACAGGGGATCAATCAAGCAGTACTTC.

The CDR3 coding sequence is TGTGCCAGCAGCGACTGGCGGGAGGACGAGCAGTACTTC. Its translation: CASSDWREDEQYF. The chain carries TRBV9 and TRBJ2-7, with TRBD2 identical over 8 bases. The trim removed 3 bases at V and 5 bases at J, leaving 4 bases unmatched. Germline-derived CDR1 and CDR2 are SGDLS and YYNGEE. The CDR3 has 13 amino acids. Based on the CDR3 plus reference TRBV9 and TRBJ2-7, the full variable domain is DSGVTQTPKHLITATGQRVTLRCSPRSGDLSVYWYQQSLDQGLQFLIQYYNGEERAKGNILERFSAQQFPDLHSELNLSSLELGDSALYFCASSDWREDEQYFGPGTRLTVT.